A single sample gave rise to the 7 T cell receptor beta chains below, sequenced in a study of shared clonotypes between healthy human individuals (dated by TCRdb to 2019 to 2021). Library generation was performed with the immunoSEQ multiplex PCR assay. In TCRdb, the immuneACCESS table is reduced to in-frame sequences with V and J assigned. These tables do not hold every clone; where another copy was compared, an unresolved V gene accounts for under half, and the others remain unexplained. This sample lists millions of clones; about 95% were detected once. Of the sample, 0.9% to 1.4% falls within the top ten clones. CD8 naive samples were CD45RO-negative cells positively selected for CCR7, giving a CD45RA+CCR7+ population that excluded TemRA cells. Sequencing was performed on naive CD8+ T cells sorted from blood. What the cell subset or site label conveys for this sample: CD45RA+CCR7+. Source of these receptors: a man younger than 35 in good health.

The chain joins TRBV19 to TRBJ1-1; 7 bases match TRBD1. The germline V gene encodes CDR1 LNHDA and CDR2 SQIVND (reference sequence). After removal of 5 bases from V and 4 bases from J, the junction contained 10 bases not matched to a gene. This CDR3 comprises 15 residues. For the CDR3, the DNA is TGTGCCAGTAGTTTGAACAGGGGAGGTATCACTGAAGCTTTCTTT. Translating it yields CASSLNRGGITEAFF.

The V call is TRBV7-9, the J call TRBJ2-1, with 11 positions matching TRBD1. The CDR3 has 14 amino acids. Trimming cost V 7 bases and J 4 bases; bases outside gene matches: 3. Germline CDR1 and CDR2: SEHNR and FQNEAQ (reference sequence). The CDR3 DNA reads TGTGCCAGCATGGGACAGGGGGAGTACAATGAGCAGTTCTTC. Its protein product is CASMGQGEYNEQFF.

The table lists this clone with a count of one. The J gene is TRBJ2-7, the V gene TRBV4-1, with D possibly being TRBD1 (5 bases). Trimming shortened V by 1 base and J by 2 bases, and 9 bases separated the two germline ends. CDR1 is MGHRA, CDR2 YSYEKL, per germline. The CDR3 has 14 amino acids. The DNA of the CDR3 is TGCGCCAGCAGCCAAGTCCCGGACACCTACGAGCAGTACTTC. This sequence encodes CASSQVPDTYEQYF.

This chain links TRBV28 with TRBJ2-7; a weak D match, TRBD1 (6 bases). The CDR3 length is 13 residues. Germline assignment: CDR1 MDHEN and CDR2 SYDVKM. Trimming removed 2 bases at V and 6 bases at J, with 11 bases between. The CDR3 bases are TGTGCCAGCAGTTTAGAACAGGGTGGCGAGCAGTACTTC. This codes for CASSLEQGGEQYF.

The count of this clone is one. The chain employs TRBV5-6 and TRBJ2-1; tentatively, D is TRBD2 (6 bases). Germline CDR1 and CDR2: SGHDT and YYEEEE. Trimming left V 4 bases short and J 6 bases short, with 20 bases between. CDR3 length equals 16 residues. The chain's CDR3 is CASSAENSGGINEQFF. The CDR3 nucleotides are TGTGCCAGCAGCGCCGAGAATTCCGGGGGAATCAATGAGCAGTTCTTC.

The CDR3 reads CASSFSSGHSYEQYF. The CDR3 region has the DNA TGTGCCAGCAGTTTTTCTAGCGGCCACTCCTACGAGCAGTACTTC. The rearrangement joins TRBV27 to TRBJ2-7, with 7 bases that match TRBD2. The germline CDR1 and CDR2 sequences are MNHEY and SMNVEV (reference sequence). The junction had 5 bases not matched to a gene; V was cut back by 3 bases and J by 0 bases. The CDR3 is 15 amino acids.

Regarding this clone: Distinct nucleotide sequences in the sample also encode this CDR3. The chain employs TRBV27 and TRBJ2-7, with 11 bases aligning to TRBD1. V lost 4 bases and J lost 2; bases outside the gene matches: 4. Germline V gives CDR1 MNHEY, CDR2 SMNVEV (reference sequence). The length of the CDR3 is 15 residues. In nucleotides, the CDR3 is TGTGCCAGCAGTTGGGGGACAGGGGGGGCCTACGAGCAGTACTTC. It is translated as CASSWGTGGAYEQYF.